Following are 25 T cell receptor beta chains from one sample sequenced in a study of blood T cell repertoires in COVID-19. The protocol was immunoSEQ multiplex PCR, while the TCRdb copy is restricted to in-frame clones and leaves out a portion. Of about 400,000 clones listed, around 92% are singletons. Sequenced: PBMCs or T cells enriched from blood (not recorded which). The receptors here all came from a woman aged 25-40 years who had recovered from COVID-19.

The rearrangement uses TRBV29-1 and TRBJ1-3; the D is unclear. V dropped 0 bases and J dropped 4 bases, with 4 bases sitting between them. The CDR3 spans 12 residues. The germline V gene encodes CDR1 SQVTM and CDR2 ANQGSEA. This CDR3 reads CSVEEQGNTIYF. In DNA, the CDR3 is TGCAGCGTTGAAGAGCAGGGAAACACCATATATTTT.

The chain joins TRBV6-6 to TRBJ1-1, with unresolved D. The CDR3 length is 12 residues. V lost 8 bases to trimming and J lost 6 bases, with 13 bases between them. Looked up from germline, CDR1 is MNHNY and CDR2 is SVGAGI (reference sequence). Written as DNA, the CDR3 is TGTGCCAGCCTCATTTCCCCGGCTGAAGCTTTCTTT. Translating it yields CASLISPAEAFF.

The sample holds one count of this clone. The CDR3, as DNA: TGTGCCAGCAGTACCCGTTGGGACAGCATAGCCTACGAGCAGTACTTC. Protein: CASSTRWDSIAYEQYF. The genes are TRBV28 and TRBJ2-7; 7 bases are a match to TRBD1. The V and J ends lost 5 bases and 2 bases, in that order; junction bases with no gene match: 12. CDR3 length equals 16 residues. Germline V gives CDR1 MDHEN, CDR2 SYDVKM.

V gene TRBV25-1 combines with J gene TRBJ1-2; 8 bases agree with TRBD1. CDR3 length: 16 amino acids. Germline CDR1 MGHDK, CDR2 SYGVNS. Trimming cost V 4 bases and J 3 bases; bases outside gene matches: 10. DNA for the CDR3: TGTGCCAGCAGTGGAAAGACGGACAGGGAGTACTATGGCTACACCTTC. Protein product: CASSGKTDREYYGYTF.

CDR3 amino acids: CARTASSLNTEAFF. Written as DNA, the CDR3 is TGTGCCAGGACAGCTTCATCGCTGAACACTGAAGCTTTCTTT. The rearrangement uses TRBV7-2 and TRBJ1-1; D possibly corresponds to TRBD1 (5 bases). The CDR3 is 14 amino acids. V lost 9 bases, J lost 0 bases, and 14 bases lay in between. The germline gives CDR1 SGHTA, CDR2 FQGNSA.

The V and J genes are TRBV5-1 and TRBJ2-7, with D possibly TRBD1 on 6 matching bases. The CDR3 consists of 14 residues. V lost 1 base and J lost 3, with 11 bases in between. Germline V gene lookup returns CDR1 SGHRS and CDR2 YFSETQ. The CDR3 DNA follows: TGCGCCAGCAGCTTGCGACAGGCGTTCTACGAGCAGTACTTC. It is translated as CASSLRQAFYEQYF. Full variable domain (missing parts from reference TRBV5-1 and TRBJ2-7): KAGVTQTPRYLIKTRGQQVTLSCSPISGHRSVSWYQQTPGQGLQFLFEYFSETQRNKGNFPGRFSGRQFSNSRSEMNVSTLELGDSALYLCASSLRQAFYEQYFGPGTRLTVT.

This chain joins TRBV6-2 or TRBV6-3 and TRBJ1-6, with a tentative D call TRBD1 (5 bases). Germline V CDR1 and CDR2: MNHEY, SVGEGT. The CDR3 has 15 residues. V was trimmed by 2 bases and J by 11 bases, leaving 16 bases between them. The CDR3: CASSYVRQGGAPLHF. The CDR3 DNA is TGTGCCAGCAGTTACGTACGCCAGGGAGGAGCACCCCTCCACTTT.

The V and J genes are TRBV15 and TRBJ1-2, with TRBD1 matching over 8 bases. Germline CDR1 reads LNHNV; CDR2 reads YYDKDF (reference sequence). Trimming cost V 1 base and J 8 bases; bases outside gene matches: 9. The CDR3 is 15 residues long. The CDR3 protein is CATSRVIQGAGGYTF. The DNA for the CDR3 is TGTGCCACCAGCAGAGTTATCCAGGGGGCAGGGGGCTACACCTTC.

This chain joins TRBV28 and TRBJ2-1; no firm D call. The V gene's germline CDR1 is MDHEN and CDR2 SYDVKM. Between the trimmed V and J ends, which lost 3 bases and 4 bases, there was a span of 4 bases. CDR3 length equals 12 residues. The CDR3 loop is CASSLEYNEQFF. CDR3 DNA sequence: TGTGCCAGCAGTTTGGAGTACAATGAGCAGTTCTTC.

The rearrangement joins TRBV2 to TRBJ2-1; 10 bases are a match to TRBD2. The germline V gene encodes CDR1 SNHLY and CDR2 FYNNEI. There are 15 residues in the CDR3. V lost 5 bases to trimming and J lost 7 bases; unmatched junction nucleotides: 8. DNA for the CDR3: TGTGCCAGCAGTCGGCTAGCGGGAGTGGGTAATGAGCAGTTCTTC. Protein sequence: CASSRLAGVGNEQFF.

This clone has only one observation. The chain combines TRBV7-8 with TRBJ1-1; D gene unclear. Germline V gene lookup returns CDR1 SGHVS and CDR2 FQNEAQ. The CDR3 covers 16 residues. The V end was cut by 0 bases, the J end by 3 bases, with 14 bases between. CDR3 residues: CASSLAEQARDTEAFF. DNA of the CDR3: TGTGCCAGCAGCTTAGCGGAGCAGGCGCGGGACACTGAAGCTTTCTTT.

This rearrangement joins TRBV30 to TRBJ1-2; 9 positions agree with TRBD1. This CDR3 region has 19 residues. Germline V gives CDR1 GTSNPN, CDR2 SVGIG (reference sequence). J lost 4 bases, V lost 5 bases, and 23 bases had no gene match. CDR3 sequence reads: CAWLGRGRDRVLGRYGYTF. The CDR3 nucleotides are TGTGCCTGGCTGGGCCGGGGCCGGGACAGGGTTTTGGGTCGCTATGGCTACACCTTC. Drawing the rest from reference TRBV30 and TRBJ1-2, the complete variable domain is SQTIHQWPATLVQPVGSPLSLECTVEGTSNPNLYWYRQAAGRGLQLLFYSVGIGQISSEVPQNLSASRPQDRQFILSSKKLLLSDSGFYLCAWLGRGRDRVLGRYGYTFGSGTRLTVV.

The chain combines TRBV19 with TRBJ1-1; D not resolved. From germline, CDR1 is LNHDA and CDR2 SQIVND (reference sequence). The CDR3 consists of 17 residues. Trimming left V 0 bases short and J 0 bases short, with 14 bases between. CDR3 nucleotides: TGTGCCAGTAGTATAGACATAAATAGACAACTGAACACTGAAGCTTTCTTT. This codes for CASSIDINRQLNTEAFF.

The chain employs TRBV5-8 and TRBJ2-1; no definite D call. Trimming stripped 4 bases from V and 8 bases from J, with 16 bases between. The V gene's germline CDR1 is SGHTS and CDR2 YDEGEE. CDR3 size: 14 residues. The CDR3 nucleotides are TGTGCCAGCAGCCGATTCGCAGGCGCTGATGAGCAGTTCTTC. It is translated as CASSRFAGADEQFF.

The gene calls are TRBV30 and TRBJ1-4, with D possibly matching TRBD1 (5 bases). The CDR3 spans 13 residues. Germline assignment: CDR1 GTSNPN and CDR2 SVGIG (reference sequence). V lost 2 bases to trimming and J lost 7 bases, with 11 bases between them. The CDR3 spells CAWSPRTGEKLFF. The DNA of the CDR3 is TGTGCCTGGAGTCCCCGAACAGGTGAAAAACTGTTTTTT. The full variable domain, completed using reference TRBV30 and TRBJ1-4, is SQTIHQWPATLVQPVGSPLSLECTVEGTSNPNLYWYRQAAGRGLQLLFYSVGIGQISSEVPQNLSASRPQDRQFILSSKKLLLSDSGFYLCAWSPRTGEKLFFGSGTQLSVL.

Comment on this clone: The sample holds other DNA sequences that translate to the same CDR3. The chain carries TRBV3-1 (or the pseudogene TRBV3-2) and TRBJ2-1; 12 nucleotides align to TRBD2. The CDR3 covers 15 residues. Germline V CDR1 and CDR2: LGHDT, YNNKEL (reference sequence). V lost 4 bases and J lost 2; bases outside the gene matches: 0. The CDR3 sequence: CASSPSGGAYNEQFF. CDR3 bases: TGTGCCAGCAGCCCTAGCGGGGGGGCCTACAATGAGCAGTTCTTC.

In this sample, this clone turned up once. The V call is TRBV28, the J call TRBJ2-7; TRBD2 matches at 14 bases. This CDR3 region has 15 residues. V trimming: 4 bases; J trimming: 2 bases; junction bases outside the gene matches: 1. Per germline, CDR1 MDHEN and CDR2 SYDVKM. This CDR3 reads CASSWGLAGAYEQYF. For the CDR3, the DNA is TGTGCCAGCAGTTGGGGACTAGCGGGAGCCTACGAGCAGTACTTC.

The chain uses TRBV11-2 and TRBJ2-2; TRBD2 is a possible D gene (5 bases). The CDR3 covers 13 residues. V lost 1 base and J lost 5, with 5 bases in between. Germline V gene lookup returns CDR1 SGHAT and CDR2 FQNNGV. In DNA form, the CDR3 reads TGTGCCAGCAGCTTAGCGGGGACCGGGGAGCTGTTTTTT. This sequence encodes CASSLAGTGELFF.

The rearrangement joins TRBV30 to TRBJ2-3; 8 bases agree with TRBD1. The CDR3 has 16 amino acids. Germline V CDR1 and CDR2: GTSNPN, SVGIG (reference sequence). Trimming cost V 3 bases and J 1 base; bases outside gene matches: 9. The DNA for the CDR3 is TGTGCCTGGAGCCAGCACAGGGGGGAGGGCACAGATACGCAGTATTTT. Protein product: CAWSQHRGEGTDTQYF.

Only one count was recorded for this clone. The chain carries TRBV2 and TRBJ2-7, with D perhaps matching TRBD2 (5 bases). The CDR3 has 14 residues. Germline V gene sequence: CDR1 SNHLY, CDR2 FYNNEI. V lost 3 bases and J 0 bases, leaving 9 bases between the germline ends. In nucleotides, the CDR3 is TGTGCCAGCAGTGATGTGGGGAGCTCCTACGAGCAGTACTTC. Amino acid sequence: CASSDVGSSYEQYF.

The rearrangement joins TRBV7-9 to TRBJ1-2, with 7 bases lining up with TRBD1. Trimming cost V 5 bases and J 2 bases; bases outside gene matches: 5. Germline lookup yields CDR1 SEHNR and CDR2 FQNEAQ (reference sequence). The CDR3 length is 14 residues. The CDR3, as DNA: TGTGCCAGCAGCGTAATACAGGGGAACTATGGCTACACCTTC. Translation gives CASSVIQGNYGYTF.

As for this clone: The same CDR3 arises from other DNA sequences in this sample as well. The CDR3 coding sequence is TGTGCCAGTAACAGGGGGCTGAACTATGGCTACACCTTC. Its protein is CASNRGLNYGYTF. The rearrangement uses TRBV19 and TRBJ1-2, with 9 nucleotides matching TRBD1. The V segment lost 7 bases and the J segment 2 bases; nucleotides outside the gene matches: 2. The length of the CDR3 is 13 residues. Germline V gene lookup returns CDR1 LNHDA and CDR2 SQIVND (reference sequence).

J is TRBJ2-2 and V is TRBV18, with 10 bases aligning to TRBD2. This CDR3 has 17 residues. The V and J ends lost 3 bases and 2 bases, in that order; junction bases with no gene match: 6. Per the germline V gene, CDR1 is KGHSH and CDR2 is LQKENI. CDR3 in amino acids: CASSPSQRGGNTGELFF. The CDR3 DNA reads TGTGCCAGCTCACCCTCACAGCGGGGGGGCAACACCGGGGAGCTGTTTTTT.

The CDR3 here is CASSHGRFGHLSHNEQFF. The DNA for the CDR3 is TGTGCCAGCAGCCATGGGCGCTTCGGACATTTATCCCACAATGAGCAGTTCTTC. This chain links TRBV14 with TRBJ2-1; D might be TRBD1 (5 bases). Trimming removed 3 bases from V and 5 bases from J, with 23 bases in between. CDR3 length equals 18 residues. CDR1 and CDR2 (germline): SGHDN, FVKESK. Full variable domain (outside the CDR3, taken from reference TRBV14 and TRBJ2-1): EAGVTQFPSHSVIEKGQTVTLRCDPISGHDNLYWYRRVMGKEIKFLLHFVKESKQDESGMPNNRFLAERTGGTYSTLKVQPAELEDSGVYFCASSHGRFGHLSHNEQFFGPGTRLTVL.

The V and J genes are TRBV15 and TRBJ1-3; TRBD1 aligns across 7 bases. Per the germline V gene, CDR1 is LNHNV and CDR2 is YYDKDF (reference sequence). This CDR3 is 16 amino acids long. V dropped 1 base and J dropped 2; count of bases not matched to a gene: 5. This CDR3 is CATSRVRTGAGNTIYF. The CDR3 DNA follows: TGTGCCACCAGCAGAGTCAGGACAGGCGCTGGAAACACCATATATTTT.